The 27 T cell receptor beta chains in this list originate from one sample, sequenced in a study of response to subunit inactivated influenza vaccine. MiXCR, applied by TCRdb to the RT-PCR reads, yields one record per CDR3 protein. Of about 780,000 distinct CDR3 sequences in the sample, roughly 18% are singletons; the top ten hold about 11%. The starting material was PBMCs from blood, obtained 4 to 6 days after vaccination. The receptors come from a man aged 45 to 65 who received an inactivated influenza vaccine.

This clonotype has just a few counts. V is TRBV13 and J is TRBJ1-1, with 8 bases lining up with TRBD1. CDR1 and CDR2 (germline): PRHDT, FYEKMQ (reference sequence). The CDR3 has 14 residues. Trimming removed 7 bases from V and 7 bases from J; junction bases left unmatched: 11. The CDR3 coding sequence is TGTGCCAGCACCCCTAACCCCGACAGGGGTGAAGCTTTCTTT. Protein sequence: CASTPNPDRGEAFF.

The V call is TRBV4-2, the J call TRBJ2-7; TRBD1 matches 7 bases. V dropped 8 bases and J dropped 1; count of bases not matched to a gene: 17. There are 17 residues in the CDR3. Germline CDR1 reads LGHNA; CDR2 reads YNFKEQ. CDR3 sequence: CASGPLYTGESSYEQYF. CDR3 sequence (DNA): TGTGCCAGCGGTCCGCTTTACACAGGGGAATCTTCCTACGAGCAGTACTTC.

The V call is TRBV11-2, the J call TRBJ2-5, with 9 bases identical to TRBD2. The CDR3 is made up of 18 amino acids. The J segment lost 5 bases and the V segment lost 1 base, leaving 14 bases of the junction unmatched. CDR1 is SGHAT and CDR2 is FQNNGV in the germline V gene. CDR3: CASSLGGSGRRLGETQYF. The CDR3 bases are TGTGCCAGCAGCTTAGGGGGTAGCGGGAGACGCCTGGGGGAGACCCAGTACTTC.

The chain is built from TRBV5-1 and TRBJ2-4; TRBD2 is a possible D gene (6 bases). V dropped 3 bases and J dropped 1 base, with 17 bases sitting between them. The CDR3 is 17 amino acids. Germline-derived CDR1 and CDR2 are SGHRS and YFSETQ. The CDR3 protein is CASSSHSGSGAKNIQYF. CDR3 DNA: TGCGCCAGCAGCTCCCACTCCGGAAGCGGGGCCAAAAACATTCAGTACTTC. Combining the CDR3 with reference TRBV5-1 and TRBJ2-4 gives the whole variable domain KAGVTQTPRYLIKTRGQQVTLSCSPISGHRSVSWYQQTPGQGLQFLFEYFSETQRNKGNFPGRFSGRQFSNSRSEMNVSTLELGDSALYLCASSSHSGSGAKNIQYFGAGTRLSVL.

This clonotype has just a few counts. The chain recombines TRBV10-2 with TRBJ2-3; TRBD2 is a possible D gene (7 bases). The V end lost 6 bases, the J end lost 1 base, and 14 bases lay between the germline ends. The CDR3 extends over 15 amino acids. The V gene's germline CDR1 is WSHSY and CDR2 SAAADI. The chain's CDR3 is CASSWGGAGTDTQYF. The CDR3, as DNA: TGCGCCAGCAGCTGGGGGGGCGCGGGCACAGATACGCAGTATTTT.

The rearrangement links TRBV4-3 to TRBJ2-1; 11 bases fit TRBD2. There are 16 residues in the CDR3. The germline V gene encodes CDR1 LGHNA and CDR2 YSLEER. V lost 4 bases, J lost 4 bases, and 6 bases stayed unmatched. The CDR3 DNA sequence: TGCGCCAGCAGCCGGGGTAGCGGGGGGGTATACAATGAGCAGTTCTTC. This encodes CASSRGSGGVYNEQFF.

V and J are TRBV11-2 and TRBJ1-3; a weak D match, TRBD1 (5 bases). Trimming stripped 0 bases from V and 4 bases from J, with 7 bases between. The CDR3 extends over 14 amino acids. Per the germline V gene, CDR1 is SGHAT and CDR2 is FQNNGV. The CDR3 here is CASSLDRAGNTIYF. In DNA, the CDR3 is TGTGCCAGCAGCTTAGACAGGGCGGGAAACACCATATATTTT.

The rearrangement joins TRBV28 to TRBJ2-1; TRBD2 matches 14 bases. This CDR3 has 16 amino acids. Germline V lookup: CDR1 MDHEN, CDR2 SYDVKM. The junction had 5 bases not matched to a gene; V was cut back by 6 bases and J by 4 bases. The CDR3 sequence is CASRTGTSGGYNEQFF. The CDR3 nucleotides are TGTGCCAGCAGAACCGGGACTAGCGGGGGTTACAATGAGCAGTTCTTC.

The CDR3 loop is CASSLWTGGDTEAFF. The CDR3 DNA reads as TGTGCCAGCAGCCTATGGACAGGGGGAGACACTGAAGCTTTCTTT. This chain connects TRBV9 to TRBJ1-1, with 10 nucleotides matching TRBD1. The CDR3 loop spans 15 amino acids. Germline lookup yields CDR1 SGDLS and CDR2 YYNGEE. The V and J ends lost 4 bases and 3 bases, in that order; junction bases with no gene match: 6.

This clonotype occurred a few times. This CDR3 is CASSQDLEQFNQPQHF. The CDR3 nucleotides read TGCGCCAGCAGCCAAGATTTGGAACAGTTCAATCAGCCCCAGCATTTT. This sequence joins TRBV4-3 and TRBJ1-5; D unclear. Trimming stripped 0 bases from V and 3 bases from J, with 12 bases between. Germline V gene sequence: CDR1 LGHNA, CDR2 YSLEER. The CDR3 length is 16 residues.

This clonotype was detected a few times. The rearrangement uses TRBV9 and TRBJ2-3; unclear D gene. Germline V gene lookup returns CDR1 SGDLS and CDR2 YYNGEE. The V and J ends lost 5 bases and 6 bases respectively, with 16 bases between them. CDR3 length: 14 amino acids. The CDR3 region has the DNA TGTGCCAGCAGTCAGGAACCGCTTAGGGATACGCAGTATTTT. It is translated as CASSQEPLRDTQYF.

This clonotype was seen only a few times. The rearrangement links TRBV10-3 to TRBJ1-2; 8 bases match TRBD1. Germline-derived CDR1 and CDR2 are ENHRY and SYGVKD. The V and J ends lost 2 bases and 2 bases, in that order; junction bases with no gene match: 19. This CDR3 spans 20 amino acids. In DNA form, the CDR3 reads TGTGCCATCAGTGAGGGTCCCGGGACAGGCACCCCTACCCAGAACTATGGCTACACCTTC. This sequence encodes CAISEGPGTGTPTQNYGYTF.

The chain carries TRBV4-3 and TRBJ2-7; a possible D gene is TRBD2 (7 bases). CDR1 LGHNA and CDR2 YSLEER come from the germline V gene. The CDR3 length is 15 residues. The V and J ends lost 1 base and 5 bases respectively, with 15 bases between them. The CDR3 bases are TGCGCCAGCAGCCAAGGAGGGCAGGGGAGGGACGAGCAGTACTTC. Protein: CASSQGGQGRDEQYF.

This clonotype was recorded at least ten times. The chain joins TRBV12-3 or TRBV12-4 to TRBJ2-2; tentative D call: TRBD2 (6 bases). The CDR3 is 13 residues long. Between the trimmed V and J ends, which lost 3 bases and 8 bases, there was a span of 10 bases. Written as DNA, the CDR3 is TGTGCCAGCAGTTTCCGGGCGGGAGGGGAGCTGTTTTTT. It encodes CASSFRAGGELFF.

This clonotype has a count of ten or more. The rearrangement links TRBV20-1 to TRBJ2-7; perhaps D is TRBD1 or TRBD2 (6 bases each). Per germline, CDR1 DFQATT and CDR2 SNEGSKA (reference sequence). The CDR3 loop spans 14 amino acids. V lost 6 bases to trimming and J lost 3 bases, with 18 bases between them. The CDR3 nucleotides read TGCAGTGCCAAGAGACCGGGGGCCATCTACGAGCAGTACTTC. Protein product: CSAKRPGAIYEQYF.

The chain combines TRBV24-1 with TRBJ2-7, with TRBD1 identical over 8 bases. The CDR3 has 13 amino acids. The germline gives CDR1 KGHDR, CDR2 SFDVKD. The J segment lost 5 bases and the V segment lost 4 bases, leaving 3 bases of the junction unmatched. In DNA, the CDR3 is TGTGCCACCAGTGACCCGACAGGGGACGAGCAGTACTTC. Residues: CATSDPTGDEQYF.

The V gene is TRBV5-5, the J gene TRBJ2-3, with a possible D match to TRBD1 (6 bases). V was clipped by 3 bases and J by 3 bases, with 20 bases between them. CDR1 is SGHKS and CDR2 is YYEKEE in the germline V gene (reference sequence). The CDR3 extends over 17 amino acids. Here the CDR3 reads CASSSPGLGTRTDTQYF. As DNA, the CDR3 is TGTGCCAGCAGCTCCCCGGGGCTAGGGACAAGGACAGATACGCAGTATTTT.

The genes are TRBV20-1 and TRBJ2-2, with D tentatively TRBD1 (6 bases). Looked up from germline, CDR1 is DFQATT and CDR2 is SNEGSKA (reference sequence). Trimming took 3 bases from V and 1 from J, leaving 9 bases between them. This CDR3 contains 14 residues. The CDR3 sequence: CSASRTVNTGELFF. CDR3 DNA sequence: TGCAGTGCTAGCCGGACAGTGAACACCGGGGAGCTGTTTTTT.

This clonotype has only a few counts. The CDR3 reads CASSLELAPGADTQYF. CDR3 coding DNA: TGTGCCAGCAGCCTGGAACTAGCGCCGGGTGCAGATACGCAGTATTTT. This chain connects TRBV7-2 to TRBJ2-3; the match to TRBD2 covers 7 bases. J lost 4 bases, V lost 5 bases, and 12 bases had no gene match. The CDR3 sequence is 16 residues long. Germline CDR1 is SGHTA and CDR2 is FQGNSA.

This clonotype came up many times. The chain couples TRBV5-1 to TRBJ2-5; D assignment may be TRBD1 or TRBD2 (5 bases each). Trimming removed 4 bases at V and 4 bases at J, with 14 bases between. Germline CDR1 reads SGHRS; CDR2 reads YFSETQ. There are 14 residues in the CDR3. The CDR3 coding sequence is TGCGCCAGCAGCACCGGGACGGTGGGAGAGACCCAGTACTTC. Translated, it gives CASSTGTVGETQYF.

This chain joins TRBV10-3 and TRBJ2-7; D not certain. V was pared by 4 bases and J by 5 bases, with 9 bases between. The CDR3 length is 12 residues. Germline CDR1 is ENHRY and CDR2 is SYGVKD. The CDR3 reads CAISAQQDEQYF. The CDR3 DNA sequence: TGTGCCATCAGTGCACAGCAGGACGAGCAGTACTTC.

This clonotype was detected a few times. The genes are TRBV7-9 and TRBJ2-2; D tentatively fits TRBD1 or TRBD2 (6 bases each). The CDR3 covers 16 residues. The germline V gene encodes CDR1 SEHNR and CDR2 FQNEAQ (reference sequence). The V gene lost 2 bases and the J gene lost 2 bases, with 12 bases spanning the gap. CDR3 in amino acids: CASSLKGGFNTGELFF. The DNA of the CDR3 is TGTGCCAGCAGCTTAAAAGGGGGGTTCAACACCGGGGAGCTGTTTTTT.

The rearrangement joins TRBV11-2 to TRBJ2-5; 7 bases agree with TRBD2. CDR3 length: 15 amino acids. Per germline, CDR1 SGHAT and CDR2 FQNNGV. V lost 5 bases to trimming and J lost 2 bases; unmatched junction nucleotides: 8. The CDR3 is CASSRVRGSQETQYF. The CDR3 DNA is TGTGCCAGCAGCCGCGTGCGGGGGTCGCAAGAGACCCAGTACTTC.

The chain recombines TRBV6-1 with TRBJ2-1; D ambiguous. CDR3 length equals 13 residues. V was shortened by 6 bases and J by 1 base, with 7 bases between the two germline ends. CDR1 MNHNS and CDR2 SASEGT come from the germline V gene. The CDR3 sequence: CASSGYSYNEQFF. The CDR3 coding sequence is TGTGCCAGCAGCGGGTATTCCTACAATGAGCAGTTCTTC.

There are a few counts of this clonotype. The chain carries TRBV4-1 and TRBJ2-1; 12 bases line up with TRBD2. The germline CDR1 and CDR2 sequences are MGHRA and YSYEKL. After removal of 0 bases from V and 9 bases from J, the junction contained 6 bases not matched to a gene. This CDR3 has 16 residues. CDR3 DNA: TGCGCCAGCAGCCAAGATATCGCTAGCGGGAGGGTTGAGCAGTTCTTC. Translation: CASSQDIASGRVEQFF.

This clonotype was recorded a few times. The genes are TRBV27 and TRBJ1-5; TRBD1 is a possible D gene (5 bases). The ends were cut back, 6 bases at V and 2 bases at J, with 11 bases in the middle. CDR1 and CDR2 from the germline V gene are MNHEY and SMNVEV (reference sequence). This CDR3 has 14 amino acids. The CDR3 is CASSPGRGNQPQHF. For the CDR3, the DNA is TGTGCCAGCAGCCCAGGGCGCGGCAATCAGCCCCAGCATTTT.

The chain joins TRBV14 to TRBJ1-1; the D gene is possibly TRBD1 (6 bases). Germline assignment: CDR1 SGHDN and CDR2 FVKESK. The V and J ends lost 5 bases and 5 bases respectively, with 9 bases between them. The CDR3 sequence is 12 residues long. The CDR3 sequence is CASSGRGTEAFF. The CDR3, as DNA: TGTGCCAGCAGCGGCAGGGGTACTGAAGCTTTCTTT.